This T cell receptor beta chain was sequenced in a study of shared clonotypes between healthy human individuals. In the CD4+ fraction, cells were divided into CD45RA+ naive and CD45RA-negative memory subsets. The CDR3 has 16 amino acids. V trimming: 6 bases; J trimming: 6 bases; junction bases outside the gene matches: 13. The germline V gene has CDR1 KGHSH and CDR2 LQKENI. Comments on this clone: Its cognate antigen is unknown.

Authors' processing steps: For the immunoSEQ data, sequences were junction-only without quality scores, so filtering differed. Produced via immunoSEQ multiplex PCR; TCRdb's table is partial and in-frame only. V, J and clone size reflect that table, while D and trimming were determined from the DNA. In the table there are approximately 2,300,000 clones, about nine tenths of which are singletons. Study-level findings and limits: A handful of donors had about 5.1% of their naive CD4 clonotypes in common.

Sequencing was performed on naive CD4+ T cells from PBMCs. Described subset: CD45RA+ positively selected. This sequence originates from a man between 18 and 35 years old in good health. Some clones in this sample may be carry-over from other donors' samples. This chain links TRBV18 with TRBJ2-4; 8 nucleotides align to TRBD2. The CDR3 DNA reads TGTGCCAGCTCGTCTACTGTAGCGGGACTAGGAAACATTCAGTACTTC. This codes for CASSSTVAGLGNIQYF.